These 10 T cell receptor beta chains came from one sample sequenced in a study of blood T cells in healthy people across ages. Using a J-beta primer mix together with a sample-barcoded 5' primer, a second PCR was run for roughly 6 to 11 cycles. TCRdb recomputed calls from the 5' RACE reads with MiXCR, one row per CDR3 protein. The table shows about 760,000 distinct CDR3 sequences, with 20% to 30% occurring only once. The sample was also linked to a second study, of T cells of mothers and their children.

Sequencing was done on a sample of blood. These receptors all come from a boy younger than 18 in good health.

J is TRBJ2-4 and V is TRBV20-1; 7 nucleotides align to TRBD2. The germline V gene encodes CDR1 DFQATT and CDR2 SNEGSKA (reference sequence). The V gene end was trimmed by 5 bases and the J gene end by 4 bases; junction bases not matched to a gene: 11. This CDR3 is built from 15 residues. The DNA for the CDR3 is TGCAGTGCTCCGAGCGGGGTGTTGTCAAAAAACATTCAGTACTTC. It codes for CSAPSGVLSKNIQYF.

V gene TRBV14 combines with J gene TRBJ2-3; D gene uncertain. Germline CDR1 and CDR2: SGHDN and FVKESK. V gave up 1 base and J gave up 5 bases, with 13 bases separating them. This CDR3 contains 15 residues. In DNA, the CDR3 is TGTGCCAGCAGCCAAGTAGAATGGGTAGAAGATACGCAGTATTTT. Its translation is CASSQVEWVEDTQYF.

A few counts support this clonotype. The chain carries TRBV7-9 and TRBJ2-7; tentative D call: TRBD2 (6 bases). The J call is doubtful: the DNA matches TRBJ2-5 better. This CDR3 has 17 residues. Germline V lookup: CDR1 SEHNR, CDR2 FQNEAQ (reference sequence). The CDR3: CASWAGPFVGNQETQYF. DNA for the CDR3: TGTGCCAGCTGGGCGGGACCGTTTGTCGGGAACCAAGAGACCCAGTACTTC.

This clonotype has more than one count but fewer than ten. The chain recombines TRBV12-3 or TRBV12-4 with TRBJ2-1, with TRBD1 matching over 8 bases. This CDR3 has 14 residues. Trimming at V came to 3 bases and at J to 6 bases, leaving 4 bases not matched to a gene. The CDR3 DNA follows: TGTGCCAGCAGTTTCGGACAGGGTGGCAATGAGCAGTTCTTC. Residues: CASSFGQGGNEQFF.

This clonotype was counted between two and nine times. The CDR3 reads CASSYRGRVQLASYEQYF. The CDR3 DNA is TGTGCCAGCAGCTACAGGGGGCGGGTTCAGTTGGCGTCCTACGAGCAGTACTTC. The chain links TRBV14 to TRBJ2-7, with 9 bases fitting TRBD1. This CDR3 is 18 amino acids long. Unmatched junction bases numbered 15, after V lost 5 bases and J lost 1 base. Germline V gene lookup returns CDR1 SGHDN and CDR2 FVKESK.

The rearrangement links TRBV5-1 to TRBJ2-5; D might be TRBD1 (6 bases). This CDR3 region has 15 residues. Trimming took 5 bases from V and 1 from J, leaving 15 bases between them. The germline V gene has CDR1 SGHRS and CDR2 YFSETQ. The CDR3 region is CASRYREIPQETQYF. CDR3 nucleotides: TGCGCCAGCAGATACAGGGAGATCCCCCAAGAGACCCAGTACTTC.

About this clonotype itself: The junction departs from germline at one end; a sequencing error may be responsible. J is TRBJ2-2 and V is TRBV2; D gene unclear. Germline V CDR1 and CDR2: SNHLY, FYNNEI. This CDR3 is built from 12 residues. The chain's CDR3 is CARRIQTGELFF. Written as DNA, the CDR3 is TGTGCCCGCAGGATACAGACCGGGGAGCTGTTTTTT.

This clonotype came up a few times. The V call is TRBV4-3, the J call TRBJ1-5; D ambiguous. The CDR3 has 16 amino acids. The germline CDR1 and CDR2 sequences are LGHNA and YSLEER. V was trimmed by 0 bases and J by 6 bases, leaving 15 bases between them. The CDR3 DNA reads as TGCGCCAGCAGCCAAGATATATTCGGCCTCGGTCAGCCCCAGCATTTT. Translation gives CASSQDIFGLGQPQHF.

This clonotype came up many times. The V and J genes are TRBV29-1 and TRBJ2-5; D remains unclear. The end of the DNA fits TRBJ2-7 better, so the J call may be wrong. CDR3 size: 11 residues. CDR1 and CDR2 (germline): SQVTM, ANQGSEA. For the CDR3, the DNA is TGCAGCGTTGAAGTCGACTACGAGCAGTACTTC. Translated, it gives CSVEVDYEQYF.

J is TRBJ1-3 and V is TRBV12-3 or TRBV12-4, with TRBD1 identical over 9 bases. The CDR3 extends over 15 amino acids. The junction had 6 bases not matched to a gene; V was cut back by 4 bases and J by 5 bases. The CDR3 DNA reads as TGTGCCAGCAGTTCAACAGGGGGCCGGAGAAACACCATATATTTT. Translated, it gives CASSSTGGRRNTIYF.